What follows are 28 T cell receptor beta chains derived from one specimen sequenced in a study of blood T cell repertoires in COVID-19. Generated by immunoSEQ multiplex PCR, the TCRdb table keeps only in-frame clones and is missing some. The table lists around 95,000 clones, less than 95% of them singletons. Sequencing used peripheral blood. The receptors stem from a man aged 45 to 65 with acute or convalescent COVID-19.

The chain recombines TRBV5-1 with TRBJ1-1; D perhaps matches TRBD1 (5 bases). The V end was cut by 0 bases, the J end by 0 bases, with 18 bases between. Per germline, CDR1 SGHRS and CDR2 YFSETQ. The CDR3 is 18 residues long. The CDR3: CASSLAVSHRPMNTEAFF. The CDR3 nucleotides are TGCGCCAGCAGCTTGGCCGTCTCTCACAGGCCCATGAACACTGAAGCTTTCTTT.

This chain uses TRBV20-1 with TRBJ1-2; D unresolved. V was cut by 8 bases and J by 8 bases, with 15 bases left in between. The germline gives CDR1 DFQATT, CDR2 SNEGSKA (reference sequence). The CDR3 consists of 11 residues. CDR3 in DNA: TGCAGTTCCCCTGGGCCGGAAGGCTACACCTTC. The encoded protein is CSSPGPEGYTF.

This chain joins TRBV27 and TRBJ2-7; maybe TRBD1 (5 bases). The CDR3 has 11 residues. The V end lost 6 bases, the J end lost 6 bases, and 9 bases lay between the germline ends. Germline assignment: CDR1 MNHEY and CDR2 SMNVEV (reference sequence). The CDR3 DNA follows: TGTGCCAGCAGCCAGGGTCGCGAGCAGTACTTC. Protein: CASSQGREQYF.

This clone was observed a single time. The V call is TRBV27, the J call TRBJ2-3; the match to TRBD2 covers 12 bases. The germline gives CDR1 MNHEY, CDR2 SMNVEV (reference sequence). This CDR3 region has 18 residues. With V trimmed by 5 bases and J by 5 bases, 14 bases remained unmatched. This CDR3 is CASSLGLAGYKSEDTQYF. The CDR3 bases are TGTGCCAGCAGTCTTGGACTAGCGGGATATAAGAGTGAAGATACGCAGTATTTT.

The gene calls are TRBV7-2 and TRBJ1-4, with D hard to call. CDR3 length: 13 amino acids. V lost 5 bases to trimming and J lost 4 bases, with 8 bases between them. Germline V gene sequence: CDR1 SGHTA, CDR2 FQGNSA. The CDR3: CASSLSVNEKLFF. CDR3 bases: TGTGCCAGCAGCCTCTCCGTTAATGAAAAACTGTTTTTT. Full variable domain (rest looked up from reference TRBV7-2 and TRBJ1-4): GAGVSQSPSNKVTEKGKDVELRCDPISGHTALYWYRQSLGQGLEFLIYFQGNSAPDKSGLPSDRFSAERTGGSVSTLTIQRTQQEDSAVYLCASSLSVNEKLFFGSGTQLSVL.

J is TRBJ1-2 and V is TRBV18; TRBD1 matches at 7 bases. CDR1 KGHSH and CDR2 LQKENI come from the germline V gene. Trimming at V came to 3 bases and at J to 3 bases, leaving 13 bases not matched to a gene. The length of the CDR3 is 17 residues. The CDR3 nucleotides are TGTGCCAGCTCACCTCAACGGGCGACAGGGTTGGACTATGGCTACACCTTC. This encodes CASSPQRATGLDYGYTF.

J is TRBJ2-7 and V is TRBV2; TRBD1 is a possible D gene (6 bases). Germline CDR1 reads SNHLY; CDR2 reads FYNNEI. This CDR3 has 14 residues. The V and J ends lost 6 bases and 4 bases respectively, with 16 bases between them. Here the CDR3 DNA reads TGTGCCAGCAGCTTAGGACAGCTTCGATACGAGCAGTACTTC. It encodes CASSLGQLRYEQYF. Full variable domain (missing parts from reference TRBV2 and TRBJ2-7): EPEVTQTPSHQVTQMGQEVILRCVPISNHLYFYWYRQILGQKVEFLVSFYNNEISEKSEIFDDQFSVERPDGSNFTLKIRSTKLEDSAMYFCASSLGQLRYEQYFGPGTRLTVT.

The chain uses TRBV7-2 and TRBJ1-6; 9 positions match TRBD1. The CDR3 is made up of 15 amino acids. The V and J ends lost 4 bases and 5 bases, in that order; junction bases with no gene match: 3. In germline, CDR1 is SGHTA, CDR2 FQGNSA. The CDR3 reads CASSSQGANNSPLHF. The DNA of the CDR3 is TGTGCCAGCAGCTCACAGGGGGCCAATAATTCACCCCTCCACTTT.

The chain uses TRBV19 and TRBJ1-5, with a tentative D call TRBD1 (6 bases). The CDR3 spans 15 residues. Per the germline V gene, CDR1 is LNHDA and CDR2 is SQIVND (reference sequence). Between the trimmed V and J ends, which lost 2 bases and 2 bases, there was a span of 10 bases. The CDR3 protein is CASSIRGAGNQPQHF. The CDR3 DNA is TGTGCCAGTAGTATACGGGGGGCAGGCAATCAGCCCCAGCATTTT.

A few counts support this clone. This chain joins TRBV9 and TRBJ2-7; 8 bases agree with TRBD2. Germline V gives CDR1 SGDLS, CDR2 YYNGEE. The CDR3 runs to 17 residues. The V segment lost 2 bases and the J segment 6 bases; nucleotides outside the gene matches: 16. The CDR3 sequence is CASSVGRAGTSFREQYF. The CDR3 region has the DNA TGTGCCAGCAGCGTTGGAAGAGCCGGGACTAGTTTTCGCGAGCAGTACTTC.

V is TRBV7-2 and J is TRBJ1-4, with D possibly TRBD1 on 5 matching bases. V was trimmed by 3 bases and J by 0 bases, leaving 8 bases between them. In germline, CDR1 is SGHTA, CDR2 FQGNSA. The CDR3 is 15 residues long. The CDR3 bases are TGTGCCAGCAGCTTTAGGGGAACAACTAATGAAAAACTGTTTTTT. Amino acids: CASSFRGTTNEKLFF.

The gene calls are TRBV11-2 and TRBJ2-2, with 9 bases fitting TRBD1. There are 17 residues in the CDR3. V shed 0 bases and J 5 bases; nucleotides not matched to a gene: 7. Germline lookup yields CDR1 SGHAT and CDR2 FQNNGV. The DNA for the CDR3 is TGTGCCAGCAGCTTAGATGATTGGACAGGGGCAACCGGGGAGCTGTTTTTT. Amino acids: CASSLDDWTGATGELFF.

This chain connects TRBV30 to TRBJ2-3, with D perhaps matching TRBD1 (5 bases). Trimming removed 0 bases at V and 12 bases at J, with 13 bases between. The germline V gene has CDR1 GTSNPN and CDR2 SVGIG (reference sequence). The CDR3 totals 12 residues. The CDR3 is CAWSVGDSYQYF. The DNA of the CDR3 is TGTGCCTGGAGTGTAGGAGACAGTTATCAGTATTTT.

CDR3 DNA sequence: TGTGCCAGTAGTCCCCTGACAACGCTCCCGACTGGAAACACCATATATTTT. Protein sequence: CASSPLTTLPTGNTIYF. The chain carries TRBV19 and TRBJ1-3; D is uncertain. The CDR3 runs to 17 residues. V was cut by 5 bases and J by 2 bases, with 19 bases left in between. CDR1 LNHDA and CDR2 SQIVND come from the germline V gene (reference sequence). Based on the CDR3 plus reference TRBV19 and TRBJ1-3, the full variable domain is DGGITQSPKYLFRKEGQNVTLSCEQNLNHDAMYWYRQDPGQGLRLIYYSQIVNDFQKGDIAEGYSVSREKKESFPLTVTSAQKNPTAFYLCASSPLTTLPTGNTIYFGEGSWLTVV.

The J gene is TRBJ2-7, the V gene TRBV7-9, with TRBD1 matching over 9 bases. J was trimmed by 0 bases and V by 3 bases; bases with no gene match: 6. CDR3 size: 16 residues. Per germline, CDR1 SEHNR and CDR2 FQNEAQ (reference sequence). DNA of the CDR3: TGTGCCAGCAGCTTCTCCGGGACAGGGAGCTCCTACGAGCAGTACTTC. Its translation is CASSFSGTGSSYEQYF. The full variable domain, in which reference TRBV7-9 and TRBJ2-7 provide the parts outside the CDR3, is DTGVSQNPRHKITKRGQNVTFRCDPISEHNRLYWYRQTLGQGPEFLTYFQNEAQLEKSRLLSDRFSAERPKGSFSTLEIQRTEQGDSAMYLCASSFSGTGSSYEQYFGPGTRLTVT.

This clone was detected a few times. The chain recombines TRBV16 with TRBJ2-7; TRBD1 aligns across 10 bases. J lost 12 bases, V lost 3 bases, and 14 bases had no gene match. CDR1 and CDR2 (germline): KGHSY, FQNENV. There are 15 residues in the CDR3. The CDR3 protein is CASSQKTPTTGGGYF. For the CDR3, the DNA is TGTGCCAGCAGCCAGAAAACCCCTACGACAGGGGGCGGGTACTTC.

This chain joins TRBV15 and TRBJ2-3, with D possibly matching TRBD1 (5 bases). Germline assignment: CDR1 LNHNV and CDR2 YYDKDF (reference sequence). Trimming took 0 bases from V and 0 from J, leaving 19 bases between them. This CDR3 comprises 19 residues. The CDR3 sequence: CATSRDHYGARISTDTQYF. CDR3 DNA: TGTGCCACCAGCAGAGATCATTATGGGGCGCGTATTAGCACAGATACGCAGTATTTT.

This chain connects TRBV30 to TRBJ2-1, with a possible D match to TRBD1 (5 bases). Germline CDR1 is GTSNPN and CDR2 is SVGIG (reference sequence). With 0 bases removed from V and 4 bases from J, the gap between germline ends came to 13 bases. The CDR3 consists of 15 residues. CDR3 region: CAWSVPATAYNEQFF. The CDR3 DNA sequence: TGTGCCTGGAGTGTACCTGCGACAGCTTACAATGAGCAGTTCTTC.

This chain joins TRBV21-1 and TRBJ1-5. TRBV21-1 is a recognized pseudogene. The CDR3 has 16 residues. CDR3: CACSGGEGQWVGAQHF. The CDR3 DNA reads as TGTGCCTGCAGCGGAGGGGAGGGCCAGTGGGTCGGTGCCCAGCATTTT.

This clone came up a few times. The V gene is TRBV3-1 (or the pseudogene TRBV3-2), the J gene TRBJ2-3; 12 bases are a match to TRBD2. Trimming removed 2 bases from V and 1 base from J; junction bases left unmatched: 7. CDR1 LGHDT and CDR2 YNNKEL come from the germline V gene (reference sequence). This CDR3 is 18 amino acids long. The DNA for the CDR3 is TGTGCCAGCAGCCAACGACTAGCGGGAGATAGGGGCACAGATACGCAGTATTTT. This translates into CASSQRLAGDRGTDTQYF.

This clone was detected a few times. Other nucleotide sequences in the sample specify the same CDR3. The CDR3 DNA follows: TGTGCCAGCAGTGAAGACAGGGGCTCACCCCTCCACTTT. It is translated as CASSEDRGSPLHF. J is TRBJ1-6 and V is TRBV2; 7 bases are a match to TRBD1. Per germline, CDR1 SNHLY and CDR2 FYNNEI. This CDR3 region has 13 residues. The trim removed 1 base at V and 10 bases at J, leaving 1 base unmatched.

The chain carries TRBV6-2 or TRBV6-3 and TRBJ2-7; maybe TRBD2 (6 bases). The germline V gene has CDR1 MNHEY and CDR2 SVGEGT. Between the trimmed V and J ends, which lost 0 bases and 4 bases, there was a span of 13 bases. The CDR3 is 15 residues long. Written as DNA, the CDR3 is TGTGCCAGCAGTTACTCAGGCCGGGAGTCTTACGAGCAGTACTTC. Translation gives CASSYSGRESYEQYF.

The chain links TRBV3-1 (or the pseudogene TRBV3-2) to TRBJ2-2, with TRBD2 matching over 8 bases. The germline V gene encodes CDR1 LGHDT and CDR2 YNNKEL (reference sequence). V was clipped by 4 bases and J by 5 bases; unmatched bases: 6. The CDR3 contains 15 residues. The CDR3 DNA is TGTGCCAGCAGCCTCGTTAGCGGGGCTACCGGGGAGCTGTTTTTT. Translating it yields CASSLVSGATGELFF.

The rearrangement uses TRBV24-1 and TRBJ2-2, with 7 nucleotides matching TRBD1. Germline trimming cut 0 bases from V and 0 bases from J; bases unmatched to any gene: 0. Germline CDR1 is KGHDR and CDR2 is SFDVKD. The CDR3 spans 16 residues. The DNA for the CDR3 is TGTGCCACCAGTGATTTGCAGGGGGCGAACACCGGGGAGCTGTTTTTT. Protein sequence: CATSDLQGANTGELFF.

This sequence joins TRBV4-1 and TRBJ1-5; D is possibly TRBD1 (6 bases). V shed 7 bases and J shed 4 bases, with 17 bases lying between them. Germline V gene data show CDR1 as MGHRA and CDR2 as YSYEKL. The CDR3 has 15 residues. The CDR3 nucleotides are TGCGCCAGCACCCGAACGGGAACAGGGAATCAGCCCCAGCATTTT. Protein sequence: CASTRTGTGNQPQHF.

The chain employs TRBV9 and TRBJ2-7; maybe TRBD2 (6 bases). The CDR3 length is 14 residues. CDR1 SGDLS and CDR2 YYNGEE come from the germline V gene. Trimming cost V 4 bases and J 1 base, with 12 bases left between them. CDR3 DNA sequence: TGTGCCAGCAGCTATACGGACTATTCCTACGAGCAGTACTTC. Translating gives CASSYTDYSYEQYF.

The gene calls are TRBV5-1 and TRBJ1-2, with TRBD1 identical over 7 bases. The V segment lost 3 bases and the J segment 1 base; nucleotides outside the gene matches: 15. The germline gives CDR1 SGHRS, CDR2 YFSETQ. CDR3 length: 18 amino acids. The CDR3 sequence: CASSWGPDRPENNYGYTF. As DNA, the CDR3 is TGCGCCAGCAGCTGGGGGCCGGACAGGCCAGAAAATAACTATGGCTACACCTTC.

The CDR3 DNA reads TGTGCCAGCAGTCCTAACAGGGTGGAGACTGAAGCTTTCTTT. It encodes CASSPNRVETEAFF. The rearrangement joins TRBV6-5 to TRBJ1-1; TRBD1 is a possible D gene (6 bases). The V end lost 5 bases, the J end lost 5 bases, and 15 bases lay between the germline ends. The CDR3 extends over 14 amino acids. From germline, CDR1 is MNHEY and CDR2 SVGAGI.